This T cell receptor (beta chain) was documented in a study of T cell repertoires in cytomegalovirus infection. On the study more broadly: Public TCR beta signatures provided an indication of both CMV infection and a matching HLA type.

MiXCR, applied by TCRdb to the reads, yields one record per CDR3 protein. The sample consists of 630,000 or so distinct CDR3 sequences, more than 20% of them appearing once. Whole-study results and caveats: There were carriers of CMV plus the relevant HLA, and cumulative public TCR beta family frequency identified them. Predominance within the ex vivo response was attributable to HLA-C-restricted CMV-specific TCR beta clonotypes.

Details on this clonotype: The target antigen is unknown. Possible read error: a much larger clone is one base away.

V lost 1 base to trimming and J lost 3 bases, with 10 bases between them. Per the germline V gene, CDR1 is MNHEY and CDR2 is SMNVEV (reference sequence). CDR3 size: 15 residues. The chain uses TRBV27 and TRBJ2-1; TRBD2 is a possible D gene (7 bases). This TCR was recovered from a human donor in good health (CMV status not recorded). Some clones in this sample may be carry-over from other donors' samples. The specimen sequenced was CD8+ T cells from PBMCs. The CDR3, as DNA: TGTGCCAGCAGTTTATGGGGGGGCCACTACAATGAGCAGTTCTTC. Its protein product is CASSLWGGHYNEQFF.